This T cell receptor beta chain was sequenced for a study of blood T cell repertoires in COVID-19. Germline assignment: CDR1 MDHEN and CDR2 SYDVKM. Trimming at V came to 10 bases and at J to 3 bases, leaving 4 bases not matched to a gene. There are 13 residues in the CDR3. As handled by the study authors: Reference gene primers were amplified, and this amplification served to estimate nucleated cell counts. Here immunoSEQ multiplex PCR was the method, and the copy in TCRdb shows in-frame clones only, minus some. V, J and clone size are those of that table, while D and trimming were read from the DNA. The sample shows more than 150,000 clones, around 73% of them seen only once. Cohort placement rested on clinical history that participants reported themselves. In Cohort 3, a recovered donor had either two negative PCRs, clearance, or symptom resolution.

This clonotype originated in a woman in her forties or fifties who had recovered from COVID-19. The sequencing input was PBMCs or T cells enriched from blood (not recorded which). The rearrangement joins TRBV28 to TRBJ2-5, with TRBD2 matching over 11 bases. This chain's CDR3 is CATLLAGEETQYF. CDR3 nucleotide sequence: TGTGCCACCTTACTAGCGGGAGAAGAGACCCAGTACTTC.